These T cell receptor beta chains were read from a single sample in a study of monozygotic twins with cystic fibrosis. Produced via immunoSEQ multiplex PCR; TCRdb's table is partial and in-frame only. The sample lists around 9,800 clones, approximately 91% occurring once. The sample was blood. All receptors derive from a boy aged 2 to 9 with cystic fibrosis. Each CDR3 is given with its conserved first and last residue. A D gene is named only where the DNA matches it firmly.

v_gene: TRBV5-6
j_gene: TRBJ1-4
d_gene: -
CDR3aa: CASSSGRGPNEKLFF
CDR3nt: TGTGCCAGCAGCTCTGGCAGGGGACCTAATGAAAAACTGTTTTTT

v_gene: TRBV11-2
j_gene: TRBJ2-1
d_gene: -
CDR3aa: CASRAGRGDNEQFF
CDR3nt: TGTGCCAGCAGGGCAGGCCGGGGAGACAATGAGCAGTTCTTC

v_gene: TRBV7-2
j_gene: TRBJ1-6
d_gene: -
CDR3aa: CASSLDPGAYNSPLHF
CDR3nt: TGTGCCAGCAGCTTAGATCCGGGGGCGTATAATTCACCCCTCCACTTT

v_gene: TRBV19
j_gene: TRBJ2-2
d_gene: -
CDR3aa: CASSSFAGELFF
CDR3nt: TGTGCCAGTAGTAGTTTTGCCGGGGAGCTGTTTTTT

v_gene: TRBV6-1
j_gene: TRBJ1-4
d_gene: -
CDR3aa: CASSENPHGEKLFF
CDR3nt: TGTGCCAGCAGTGAAAATCCGCACGGGGAAAAACTGTTTTTT

v_gene: TRBV2
j_gene: TRBJ2-1
d_gene: -
CDR3aa: CASTSWGAYNEQFF
CDR3nt: TGTGCCAGCACCTCATGGGGGGCATACAATGAGCAGTTCTTC

v_gene: TRBV6-4
j_gene: TRBJ2-5
d_gene: -
CDR3aa: CASSQGSRYQETQYF
CDR3nt: TGTGCCAGCAGTCAGGGGTCGAGATACCAAGAGACCCAGTACTTC

v_gene: TRBV7-2
j_gene: TRBJ1-6
d_gene: -
CDR3aa: CASSPGTRNSPLHF
CDR3nt: TGTGCCAGCAGCCCCGGGACACGGAATTCACCCCTCCACTTT

v_gene: TRBV7-9
j_gene: TRBJ1-2
d_gene: -
CDR3aa: CASSGANYGYTF
CDR3nt: TGTGCCAGCAGCGGAGCTAACTATGGCTACACCTTC

v_gene: TRBV4-2
j_gene: TRBJ1-6
d_gene: TRBD1
CDR3aa: CASSQGQTNSPLHF
CDR3nt: TGTGCCAGCAGCCAGGGACAGACGAATTCACCCCTCCACTTT

v_gene: TRBV6-5
j_gene: TRBJ2-7
d_gene: TRBD1
CDR3aa: CASIRTGGHEQYF
CDR3nt: TGTGCCAGTATCAGGACAGGGGGCCACGAGCAGTACTTC

v_gene: TRBV18
j_gene: TRBJ2-3
d_gene: TRBD2
CDR3aa: CASSPGSGGTSPSTDTQYF
CDR3nt: TGTGCCAGCTCACCTGGTAGCGGGGGGACAAGTCCTAGCACAGATACGCAGTATTTT